This note documents a single TCR beta chain sequence. This clonotype was recorded at least ten times. Its antigen is unknown. No clone much larger than this one lies a single base away; base qualities are absent. These data originate in a study of CD8 T cells in ankylosing spondylitis (dated by TCRdb to 2017 to 2019). Some background on the complete study: To find TCR variants linked to disease, the study profiled T cell receptor beta repertoires in ankylosing spondylitis patients and healthy donors. The whole study cohort included 108 healthy donors and roughly 24 ankylosing spondylitis patients. Samples of peripheral blood were taken, and for ankylosing spondylitis patients, synovial fluid was collected as well.

Paper-wide results and their limitations: The disease-linked clones showed a CD8+ phenotype and occurred at relatively low frequencies in peripheral blood. A TCR beta motif of several highly homologous amino acid variants appeared characteristic of blood from ankylosing spondylitis patients. The disease-linked clones were reported to be significantly enriched in matched synovial fluid samples from ankylosing spondylitis patients. Some TCR beta motif variants had previously been reported in synovial fluid and blood of reactive arthritis patients, which suggested common disease-initiation mechanisms.

V drops 8 bases and J drops 2 bases, leaving 17 bases in between. The germline V gene (reference sequence) gives CDR1 as DFQATT and CDR2 as SNEGSKA. Including cysteine and phenylalanine, the CDR3 has 14 amino acids. Only CDR3 DNA is held: 42 bases, read in frame from base 1. Data came from an Illumina HiSeq 2500. Quantitative 5'-RACE with molecular barcodes was used to prepare TCR beta libraries. The original pipeline was this. A new computational method based on a probabilistic model of VDJ rearrangement was used to identify disease-linked TCR variants. The public sequencing data were trimmed at Q25 with fastp and processed into clonotypes with MiXCR by TCRdb, which kept only in-frame beta chains. Every distinct CDR3 protein forms one entry, paired with its most common genes and DNA. TCRdb's processing, not the authors', yielded these V and J calls. The sample profile shows 250,000 or so distinct CDR3 sequences; 20% to 30% of them were found once. Less than 0.75% of the sample lies in the top ten.

Material for sequencing was blood, either unsorted or a sorted T cell fraction (not recorded which). The sequence came from a male donor with ankylosing spondylitis or in good health (not recorded which). This chain joins TRBV20-1 to TRBJ2-3; the D gene assignment is ambiguous. The nucleotide sequence reads TGCAGTACTGCCCGAGTGGCATCCACAGATACGCAGTATTTT. Translated, this gives CSTARVASTDTQYF.